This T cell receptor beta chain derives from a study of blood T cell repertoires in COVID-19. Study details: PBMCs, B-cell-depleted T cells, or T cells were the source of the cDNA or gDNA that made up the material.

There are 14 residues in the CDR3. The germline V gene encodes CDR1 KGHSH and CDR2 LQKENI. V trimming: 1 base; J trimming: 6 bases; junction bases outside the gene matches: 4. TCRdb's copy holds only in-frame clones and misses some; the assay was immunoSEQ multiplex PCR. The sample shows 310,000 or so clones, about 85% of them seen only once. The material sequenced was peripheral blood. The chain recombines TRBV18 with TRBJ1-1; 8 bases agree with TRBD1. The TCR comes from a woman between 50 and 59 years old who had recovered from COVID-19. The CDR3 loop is CASSPLGQVPEAFF. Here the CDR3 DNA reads TGTGCCAGCTCACCACTGGGACAGGTTCCTGAAGCTTTCTTT.